These 8 T cell receptor beta chains share one sample of origin, sequenced in a study of response to subunit inactivated influenza vaccine. TCRdb ran MiXCR on the RT-PCR reads and lists one entry per CDR3 protein. The sample comprises hundreds of thousands of distinct CDR3 sequences, about a fifth of which are singletons, and roughly a tenth rests with the top ten. The source was PBMCs from blood, collected 21 months after vaccination. The receptors were sampled from a man aged 50-75 years who received an inactivated influenza vaccine.

This clonotype was seen a handful of times. The chain couples TRBV28 to TRBJ1-1, with no clear D. Per the germline V gene, CDR1 is MDHEN and CDR2 is SYDVKM. V was trimmed by 7 bases and J by 0 bases, leaving 12 bases between them. This CDR3 comprises 14 residues. The CDR3 spells CASTAEIMNTEAFF. CDR3 bases: TGTGCCAGCACGGCGGAGATTATGAACACTGAAGCTTTCTTT.

V usage is TRBV12-3 or TRBV12-4 and J usage is TRBJ1-6; D is perhaps TRBD1 (6 bases). This CDR3 contains 15 residues. Trimming pared 3 bases from V and 9 bases from J, leaving 15 bases between. CDR3 bases: TGTGCCAGCAGTTTTTCCGGGGGCCCAAGTTCACCCCTCCACTTT. Its translation: CASSFSGGPSSPLHF.

This clonotype was seen a handful of times. The chain combines TRBV7-3 with TRBJ2-7; D gene unclear. Germline CDR1 is SGHTA and CDR2 is FQGTGA. The CDR3 length is 13 residues. V was cut by 2 bases and J by 2 bases, with 7 bases left in between. CDR3 DNA sequence: TGTGCCAGCAGCTTACTTCCAACCTACGAGCAGTACTTC. Protein sequence: CASSLLPTYEQYF.

The chain employs TRBV6-5 and TRBJ2-5, with D unclear. Trimming took off 2 bases at V and 4 bases at J, with 14 bases between the two ends. Germline V lookup: CDR1 MNHEY, CDR2 SVGAGI. The CDR3 contains 15 residues. DNA of the CDR3: TGTGCCAGCAGTTACAACGTGGCCCGTGGAGAGACCCAGTACTTC. Translation gives CASSYNVARGETQYF.

The genes are TRBV20-1 and TRBJ2-7; TRBD2 aligns across 10 bases. Per germline, CDR1 DFQATT and CDR2 SNEGSKA (reference sequence). There are 15 residues in the CDR3. Losses at the gene ends were 2 bases for V and 0 bases for J; bases not matched to a gene: 4. The CDR3 here is CSARSSGRSSYEQYF. The CDR3 coding sequence is TGCAGTGCTAGAAGTAGCGGGAGGAGCTCCTACGAGCAGTACTTC.

This clonotype turned up a few times. The chain carries TRBV15 and TRBJ1-6; D call uncertain. V was trimmed by 0 bases and J by 7 bases, leaving 16 bases between them. This CDR3 is built from 17 residues. CDR1 LNHNV and CDR2 YYDKDF come from the germline V gene (reference sequence). CDR3 region: CATSREPWEARNSPLHF. CDR3 coding DNA: TGTGCCACCAGCAGAGAGCCCTGGGAGGCTAGGAATTCACCCCTCCACTTT.

This clonotype was observed a handful of times. V is TRBV9 and J is TRBJ2-4, with D tentatively TRBD1 or TRBD2 (5 bases each). The CDR3 has 15 amino acids. Trimming took off 0 bases at V and 8 bases at J, with 15 bases between the two ends. Germline values: CDR1 SGDLS, CDR2 YYNGEE. The CDR3 bases are TGTGCCAGCAGCGTAGCCGGGACCCCAGCCGACATTCAGTACTTC. It yields the protein CASSVAGTPADIQYF.

The chain employs TRBV12-3 or TRBV12-4 and TRBJ2-3, with 15 bases fitting TRBD2. The CDR3 is 17 amino acids. Unmatched junction bases numbered 4, after V lost 5 bases and J lost 1 base. CDR3 sequence: CASSGLAGGTRTDTQYF. DNA for the CDR3: TGTGCCAGCAGTGGACTAGCGGGGGGGACTCGCACAGATACGCAGTATTTT.